This T cell receptor beta chain was recorded in a study of T-cell memory formation after mild COVID-19. Study summary: Among the donors, TCR clusters were largely specific to each donor. Study results and limitations: Among contracting clones, CD4+ were mainly CM/EM and CD8+ enriched in EMRA. Nothing showed for sure that second-wave clones peaking on day 37 were SARS-CoV-2 specific. Clones contracting day 15 to 85 were balanced CD4/CD8; later expanders leaned CD4+.

This clonotype has at least ten counts. Its antigen is not identified. TCRdb independently ran MiXCR on the 5' RACE reads; one entry per CDR3 protein. Of approximately 300,000 distinct CDR3 sequences listed, approximately 15% are singletons. V shed 5 bases and J 2 bases; nucleotides not matched to a gene: 8. In germline, CDR1 is SGHVS, CDR2 FNYEAQ. CDR3 length: 16 amino acids. This TCR derives from a man aged 18 to 30 who had mild COVID-19 (a few samples of this study predate the infection). Cell type and time point are not known. Sequencing used PBMCs or a T cell subset sorted from them (not recorded which). The chain is built from TRBV7-6 and TRBJ2-5; 10 bases match TRBD1. The CDR3 loop reads CASSADRGLVQETQYF. CDR3 nucleotides: TGTGCCAGCAGCGCCGACAGGGGGCTTGTACAAGAGACCCAGTACTTC.